This T cell receptor beta chain was sequenced for a study of shared clonotypes between healthy human individuals. Study-level background: CD8 memory received one plate per donor, CD8 naive two, CD4 memory three and CD4 naive three.

A word on this clone: Its target is not known.

The authors' processing: For the immunoSEQ data, sequences were junction-only without quality scores, so filtering differed. Clones were sequenced by immunoSEQ multiplex PCR, and TCRdb holds only the in-frame ones, with some missing. V, J and clone size are those of that table, while D and trimming were read from the DNA. The sample yields 550,000 to 700,000 clones, about 80% seen once. Study observations and caveats: The expectation was that sequencing depth would affect clonotype sharing among donors.

The sequence was collected from a woman in her 30s in good health. Sequencing input: memory CD4+ T cells sorted from blood. Subset noted: CD45RA-negative fraction.

Here the CDR3 reads CASSPGTPRDTQYF. CDR3 DNA sequence: TGCGCCAGCAGTCCCGGGACTCCCCGGGATACGCAGTATTTT. The genes are TRBV5-1 and TRBJ2-3; D is possibly TRBD2 (6 bases). The CDR3 is 14 amino acids. Germline loops: CDR1 SGHRS, CDR2 YFSETQ. V dropped 5 bases and J dropped 6 bases, with 16 bases sitting between them.